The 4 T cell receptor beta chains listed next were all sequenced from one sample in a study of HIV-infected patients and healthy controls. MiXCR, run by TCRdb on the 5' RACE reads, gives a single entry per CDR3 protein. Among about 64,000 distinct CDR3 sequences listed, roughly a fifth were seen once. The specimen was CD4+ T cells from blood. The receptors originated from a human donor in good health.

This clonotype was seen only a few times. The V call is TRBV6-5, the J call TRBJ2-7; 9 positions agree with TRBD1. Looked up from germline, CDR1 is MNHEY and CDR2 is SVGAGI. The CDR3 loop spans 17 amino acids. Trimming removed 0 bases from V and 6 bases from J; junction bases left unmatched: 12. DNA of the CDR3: TGTGCCAGCAGTTACTCGTGGACCGGGACAGGGTTTCGCGAGCAGTACTTC. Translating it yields CASSYSWTGTGFREQYF.

The CDR3 region is CASSARDREGVEAFF. The CDR3 DNA sequence: TGTGCCAGCAGCGCTAGGGACAGGGAAGGGGTTGAAGCTTTCTTT. The gene calls are TRBV21-1 and TRBJ1-1; the table calls TRBD1, which could not be checked here. TRBV21-1 is a recognized pseudogene. This CDR3 contains 15 residues.

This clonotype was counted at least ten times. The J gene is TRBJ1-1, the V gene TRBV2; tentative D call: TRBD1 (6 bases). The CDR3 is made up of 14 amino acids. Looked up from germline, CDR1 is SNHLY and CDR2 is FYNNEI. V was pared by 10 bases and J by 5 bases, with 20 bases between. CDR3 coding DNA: TGTGCCACCAATCTACAGGGCGGTGGAACTGAAGCTTTCTTT. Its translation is CATNLQGGGTEAFF.

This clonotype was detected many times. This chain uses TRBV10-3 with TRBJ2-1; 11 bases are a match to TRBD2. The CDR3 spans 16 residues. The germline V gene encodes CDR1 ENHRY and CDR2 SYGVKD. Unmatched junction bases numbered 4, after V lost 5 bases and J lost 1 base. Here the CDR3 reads CAISRSGRESYNEQFF. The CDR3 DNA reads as TGTGCCATCAGTCGTAGCGGGAGGGAGTCCTACAATGAGCAGTTCTTC.